Described below is a single T cell receptor beta chain sequence and its context. The entry originates in a study of technical replicates of blood from a few donors. Clones were sequenced by immunoSEQ multiplex PCR, and TCRdb holds only the in-frame ones, with some missing. The sample carries tens of thousands of clones, around 93% recorded once. The CDR3 totals 15 residues. Trimming shortened V by 3 bases and J by 0 bases, and 9 bases separated the two germline ends. Germline values: CDR1 MNHEY, CDR2 SMNVEV (reference sequence). This TCR was recovered from a human donor in good health. Some clones in this sample may be carry-over from other donors' samples. The rearrangement joins TRBV27 to TRBJ2-1; no clear D. Sequencing used PBMCs. In DNA, the CDR3 is TGTGCCAGCAGTTTCGGATACAGCTCCTACAATGAGCAGTTCTTC. It translates to CASSFGYSSYNEQFF.